This entry lists 10 T cell receptor beta chains sequenced from one sample in a study of cytomegalovirus exposure and HLA in healthy donors. It was with 60 Vbeta and 13 Jbeta primers that the PCR ran. TCRdb keeps only in-frame clones here, not all; method: immunoSEQ multiplex PCR. The sample shows about 110,000 clones, roughly 71% of them seen only once. The specimen was PBMCs. The receptors originated from a male donor in good health and CMV-seropositive.

This rearrangement joins TRBV25-1 to TRBJ2-7; 10 nucleotides align to TRBD2. The germline V gene encodes CDR1 MGHDK and CDR2 SYGVNS. Trimming took 3 bases from V and 1 from J; bases not matched to a gene: 0. The CDR3 loop spans 14 amino acids. The chain's CDR3 is CASSDSGRSYEQYF. CDR3 coding DNA: TGTGCCAGCAGTGATAGCGGGAGGTCCTACGAGCAGTACTTC.

This sequence joins TRBV29-1 and TRBJ1-4, with D tentatively TRBD1 (5 bases). This CDR3 is built from 14 residues. V was trimmed by 0 bases and J by 6 bases, leaving 11 bases between them. CDR1 is SQVTM and CDR2 is ANQGSEA in the germline V gene. The CDR3: CSVEDVGGDEKLFF. The DNA for the CDR3 is TGCAGCGTTGAAGATGTGGGAGGGGATGAAAAACTGTTTTTT.

This clone was counted only a few times. V and J are TRBV4-2 and TRBJ2-1; a weak D match, TRBD1 (6 bases). This CDR3 is built from 14 residues. Germline lookup yields CDR1 LGHNA and CDR2 YNFKEQ. V lost 1 base and J 14 bases, leaving 18 bases between the germline ends. The CDR3 sequence is CASSQGTVYSKEFF. The CDR3, as DNA: TGTGCCAGCAGCCAAGGGACAGTCTACTCCAAGGAGTTCTTC.

This clone turned up a few times. The CDR3 spells CASSRQPSGETYNEQFF. CDR3 bases: TGTGCCAGCAGCCGCCAGCCTAGCGGGGAAACCTACAATGAGCAGTTCTTC. The chain has TRBV4-2 and TRBJ2-1; 9 bases map to TRBD2. The CDR3 is 17 residues long. The V gene's germline CDR1 is LGHNA and CDR2 YNFKEQ. J gave up 2 bases and V 4 bases, and 9 bases lay outside the gene matches.

The chain uses TRBV7-2 and TRBJ2-2; possibly TRBD1 for D (6 bases). CDR1 SGHTA and CDR2 FQGNSA come from the germline V gene. Trimming took off 5 bases at V and 6 bases at J, with 13 bases between the two ends. This CDR3 has 14 residues. CDR3 nucleotides: TGTGCCAGCAGCCCATACAGGGAGTCCGGGGAGCTGTTTTTT. It codes for CASSPYRESGELFF.

The CDR3 DNA follows: TGTGCCTGGAGTAAGAAACGGGAGCAGTACTTC. Its protein is CAWSKKREQYF. The genes are TRBV30 and TRBJ2-7; D remains ambiguous. Germline V gene sequence: CDR1 GTSNPN, CDR2 SVGIG (reference sequence). Trimming left V 2 bases short and J 7 bases short, with 9 bases between. This CDR3 has 11 residues.

CDR3 sequence: CASSYQGVSYEQYF. CDR3 DNA: TGTGCCAGCAGTTACCAGGGGGTTTCCTACGAGCAGTACTTC. The chain carries TRBV27 and TRBJ2-5; 7 nucleotides agree with TRBD1. The tail of the sequence fits TRBJ2-7 better, so the J call may be wrong. CDR3 length: 14 amino acids. The germline V gene encodes CDR1 MNHEY and CDR2 SMNVEV (reference sequence).

This clone was detected only a few times. One end of the junction is discordant with germline, which a read error may explain. The chain links TRBV7-7 to TRBJ2-5; 9 bases line up with TRBD2. This CDR3 comprises 15 residues. Germline V gene lookup returns CDR1 SSHAT and CDR2 FNYEAQ (reference sequence). The CDR3 sequence: CASSLGAGGQETQYF. The CDR3 nucleotides are TGTGCTAGCAGCTTAGGAGCGGGAGGCCAAGAGACCCAGTACTTC. Together with reference TRBV7-7 and TRBJ2-5, the CDR3 gives the full variable domain: GAGVSQSPRYKVTKRGQDVTLRCDPISSHATLYWYQQALGQGPEFLTYFNYEAQPDKSGLPSDRFSAERPEGSISTLTIQRTEQRDSAMYRCASSLGAGGQETQYFGPGTRLLVL.

The V gene is TRBV7-2, the J gene TRBJ2-7, with TRBD2 matching 7 bases. In germline, CDR1 is SGHTA, CDR2 FQGNSA. V was clipped by 2 bases and J by 2 bases; unmatched bases: 6. The CDR3 has 15 residues. For the CDR3, the DNA is TGTGCCAGCAGCTTATCCAGCGGGATCCCCTACGAGCAGTACTTC. It specifies CASSLSSGIPYEQYF.

This clone has more than one count but fewer than ten. V and J are TRBV5-4 and TRBJ1-1, with a weak D call TRBD1 (6 bases). This CDR3 contains 13 residues. Germline V gene lookup returns CDR1 SGHNT and CDR2 YYREEE (reference sequence). Trimming removed 3 bases from V and 3 bases from J, with 9 bases in between. Here the CDR3 reads CASSSGTHTEAFF. In DNA, the CDR3 is TGTGCCAGCAGCTCCGGGACACACACTGAAGCTTTCTTT. The whole variable domain, remainder taken from reference TRBV5-4 and TRBJ1-1, is ETGVTQSPTHLIKTRGQQVTLRCSSQSGHNTVSWYQQALGQGPQFIFQYYREEENGRGNFPPRFSGLQFPNYSSELNVNALELDDSALYLCASSSGTHTEAFFGQGTRLTVV.